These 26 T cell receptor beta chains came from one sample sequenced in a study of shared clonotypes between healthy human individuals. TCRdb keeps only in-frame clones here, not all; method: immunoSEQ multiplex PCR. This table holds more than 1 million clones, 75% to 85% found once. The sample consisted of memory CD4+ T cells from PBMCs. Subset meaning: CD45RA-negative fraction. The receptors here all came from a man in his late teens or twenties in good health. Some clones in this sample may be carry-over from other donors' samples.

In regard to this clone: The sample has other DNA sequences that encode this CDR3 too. The CDR3 loop is CASSPPGQQQETQYF. The CDR3 nucleotides are TGTGCCAGCTCACCACCGGGACAGCAACAAGAGACCCAGTACTTC. The chain has TRBV18 and TRBJ2-5; 7 bases line up with TRBD1. V lost 0 bases to trimming and J lost 2 bases; unmatched junction nucleotides: 3. The CDR3 length is 15 residues. The germline CDR1 and CDR2 sequences are KGHSH and LQKENI.

The CDR3 is CASSPRGTGTEAFF. The CDR3 region has the DNA TGTGCCAGCAGCCCCAGGGGAACTGGGACTGAAGCTTTCTTT. This sequence joins TRBV2 and TRBJ1-1; possibly TRBD1 for D (6 bases). Deletions cut 6 bases from V and 5 bases from J, with 16 bases between. CDR3 size: 14 residues. The germline gives CDR1 SNHLY, CDR2 FYNNEI. Complete variable domain (other parts from reference TRBV2 and TRBJ1-1): EPEVTQTPSHQVTQMGQEVILRCVPISNHLYFYWYRQILGQKVEFLVSFYNNEISEKSEIFDDQFSVERPDGSNFTLKIRSTKLEDSAMYFCASSPRGTGTEAFFGQGTRLTVV.

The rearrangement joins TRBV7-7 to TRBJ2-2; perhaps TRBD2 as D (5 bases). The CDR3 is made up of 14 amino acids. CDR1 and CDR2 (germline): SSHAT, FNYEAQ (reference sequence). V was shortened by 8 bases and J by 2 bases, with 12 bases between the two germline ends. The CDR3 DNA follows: TGTGCCAGCGGACGGGGTTTTAACACCGGGGAGCTGTTTTTT. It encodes CASGRGFNTGELFF.

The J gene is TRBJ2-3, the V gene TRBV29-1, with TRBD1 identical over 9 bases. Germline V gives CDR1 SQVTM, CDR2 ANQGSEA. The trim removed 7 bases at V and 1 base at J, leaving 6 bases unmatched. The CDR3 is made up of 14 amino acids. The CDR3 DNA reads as TGCAGCGAACAGGGGGCAGGAGGCACAGATACGCAGTATTTT. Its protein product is CSEQGAGGTDTQYF.

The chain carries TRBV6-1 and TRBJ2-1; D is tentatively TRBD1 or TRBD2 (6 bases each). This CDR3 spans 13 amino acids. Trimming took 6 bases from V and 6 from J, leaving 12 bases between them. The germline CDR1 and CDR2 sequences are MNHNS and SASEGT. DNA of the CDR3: TGTGCCAGCAGGGGGGGCGCTTCCAATGAGCAGTTCTTC. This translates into CASRGGASNEQFF.

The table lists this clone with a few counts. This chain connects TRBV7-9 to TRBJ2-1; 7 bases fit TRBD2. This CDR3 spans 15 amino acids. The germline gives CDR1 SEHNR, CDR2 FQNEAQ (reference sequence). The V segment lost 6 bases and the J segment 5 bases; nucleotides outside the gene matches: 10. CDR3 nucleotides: TGTGCCAGCAGTCGGGGCCTAGCGGTGAACAATGAGCAGTTCTTC. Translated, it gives CASSRGLAVNNEQFF. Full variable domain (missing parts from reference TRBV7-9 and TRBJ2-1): DTGVSQNPRHKITKRGQNVTFRCDPISEHNRLYWYRQTLGQGPEFLTYFQNEAQLEKSRLLSDRFSAERPKGSFSTLEIQRTEQGDSAMYLCASSRGLAVNNEQFFGPGTRLTVL.

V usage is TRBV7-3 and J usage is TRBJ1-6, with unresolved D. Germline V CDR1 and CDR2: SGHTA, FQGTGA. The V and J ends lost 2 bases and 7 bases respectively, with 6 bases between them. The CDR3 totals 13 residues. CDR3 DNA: TGTGCCAGCAGCTTACAACCGAATTCACCCCTCCACTTT. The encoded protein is CASSLQPNSPLHF.

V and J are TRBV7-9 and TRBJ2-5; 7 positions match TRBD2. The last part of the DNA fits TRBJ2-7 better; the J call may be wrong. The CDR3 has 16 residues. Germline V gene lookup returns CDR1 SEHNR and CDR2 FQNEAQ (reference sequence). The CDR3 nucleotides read TGTGCCAGCAGCTTAGGATTGGGGGGAGGGCCGGACGAGCAGTACTTC. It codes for CASSLGLGGGPDEQYF.

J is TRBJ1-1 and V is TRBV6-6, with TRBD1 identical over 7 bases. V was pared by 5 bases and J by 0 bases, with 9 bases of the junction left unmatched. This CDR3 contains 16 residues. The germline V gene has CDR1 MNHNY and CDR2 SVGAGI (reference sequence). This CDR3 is CASSPRQGVMNTEAFF. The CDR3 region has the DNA TGTGCCAGCAGTCCCCGACAGGGTGTAATGAACACTGAAGCTTTCTTT.

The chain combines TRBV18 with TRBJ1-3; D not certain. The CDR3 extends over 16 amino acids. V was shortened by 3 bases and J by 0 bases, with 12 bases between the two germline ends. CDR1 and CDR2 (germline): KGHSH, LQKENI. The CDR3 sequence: CASSPRQASSGNTIYF. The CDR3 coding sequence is TGTGCCAGCTCACCGCGGCAGGCCAGCTCTGGAAACACCATATATTTT.

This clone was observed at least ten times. CDR3 nucleotides: TGCGCCAGCAGACAGGGGGTAGTAACTGAAGCTTTCTTT. Residues: CASRQGVVTEAFF. The chain has TRBV10-1 and TRBJ1-1, with 8 bases matching TRBD1. V lost 6 bases, J lost 5 bases, and 5 bases stayed unmatched. This CDR3 is built from 13 residues. Germline V lookup: CDR1 WNHNN, CDR2 SYGVQD (reference sequence).

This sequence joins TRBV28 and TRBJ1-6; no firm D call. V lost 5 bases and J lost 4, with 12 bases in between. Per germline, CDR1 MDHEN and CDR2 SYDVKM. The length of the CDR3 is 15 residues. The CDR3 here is CASSTTRQYNSPLHF. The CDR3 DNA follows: TGTGCCAGCAGTACCACCCGGCAGTATAATTCACCCCTCCACTTT.

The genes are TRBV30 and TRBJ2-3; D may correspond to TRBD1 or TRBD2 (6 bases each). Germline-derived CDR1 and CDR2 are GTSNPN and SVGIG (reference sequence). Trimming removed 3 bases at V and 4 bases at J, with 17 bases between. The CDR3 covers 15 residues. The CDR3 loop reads CAWRISGALADTQYF. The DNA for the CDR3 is TGTGCCTGGAGAATCTCGGGGGCGCTAGCAGATACGCAGTATTTT.

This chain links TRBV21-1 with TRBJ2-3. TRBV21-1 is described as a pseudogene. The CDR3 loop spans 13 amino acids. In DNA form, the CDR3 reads TGTGCCAGCTGGACACCGAGGGCAGATACGCAGTATTTT. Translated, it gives CASWTPRADTQYF.

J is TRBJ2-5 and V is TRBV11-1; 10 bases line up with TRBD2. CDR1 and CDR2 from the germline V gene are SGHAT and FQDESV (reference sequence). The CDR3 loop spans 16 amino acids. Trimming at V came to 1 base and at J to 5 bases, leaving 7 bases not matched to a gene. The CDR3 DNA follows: TGTGCCAGCAGCTTAGTTCCTAGCGGGAGTGGGGAGACCCAGTACTTC. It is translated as CASSLVPSGSGETQYF.

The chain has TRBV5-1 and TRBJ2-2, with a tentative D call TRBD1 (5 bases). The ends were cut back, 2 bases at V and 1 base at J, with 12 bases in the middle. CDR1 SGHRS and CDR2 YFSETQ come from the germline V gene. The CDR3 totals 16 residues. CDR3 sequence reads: CASSFQGYLNTGELFF. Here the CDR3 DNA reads TGCGCCAGCAGCTTCCAGGGCTACTTGAACACCGGGGAGCTGTTTTTT.

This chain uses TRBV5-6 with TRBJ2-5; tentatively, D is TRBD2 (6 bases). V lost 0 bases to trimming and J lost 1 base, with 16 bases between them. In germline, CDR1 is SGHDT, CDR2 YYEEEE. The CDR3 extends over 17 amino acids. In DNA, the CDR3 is TGTGCCAGCAGCTTGGCCAGGGAGGCCCGTGCCCAAGAGACCCAGTACTTC. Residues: CASSLAREARAQETQYF. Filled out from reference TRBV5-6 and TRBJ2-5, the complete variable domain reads DAGVTQSPTHLIKTRGQQVTLRCSPKSGHDTVSWYQQALGQGPQFIFQYYEEEERQRGNFPDRFSGHQFPNYSSELNVNALLLGDSALYLCASSLAREARAQETQYFGPGTRLLVL.

For the CDR3, the DNA is TGTGCCAGCAGCCAACGCGGGCTCGGTGAGCAGTTCTTC. This codes for CASSQRGLGEQFF. The chain recombines TRBV14 with TRBJ2-1; D is possibly TRBD2 (5 bases). Trimming stripped 2 bases from V and 9 bases from J, with 11 bases between. Germline V gene lookup returns CDR1 SGHDN and CDR2 FVKESK. The CDR3 totals 13 residues.

As DNA, the CDR3 is TGTGCCAGCACCATGACGAAAACTGGGGCCAACGTCCTGACTTTC. It codes for CASTMTKTGANVLTF. The chain links TRBV7-9 to TRBJ2-6; D not certain. The CDR3 contains 15 residues. Looked up from germline, CDR1 is SEHNR and CDR2 is FQNEAQ (reference sequence). Trimming pared 7 bases from V and 2 bases from J, leaving 12 bases between.

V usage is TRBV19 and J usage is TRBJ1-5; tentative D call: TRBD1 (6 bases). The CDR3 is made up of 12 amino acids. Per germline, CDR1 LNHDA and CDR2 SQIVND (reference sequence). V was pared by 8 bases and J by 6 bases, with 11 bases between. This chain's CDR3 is CASSGGGQPQHF. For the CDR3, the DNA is TGTGCCAGTTCTGGGGGCGGTCAGCCCCAGCATTTT.

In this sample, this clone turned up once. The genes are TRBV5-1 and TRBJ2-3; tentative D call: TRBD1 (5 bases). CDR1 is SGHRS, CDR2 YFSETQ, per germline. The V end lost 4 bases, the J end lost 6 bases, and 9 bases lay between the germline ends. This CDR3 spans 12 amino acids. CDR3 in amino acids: CASSVTADTQYF. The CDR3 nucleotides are TGCGCCAGCAGCGTGACAGCGGATACGCAGTATTTT.

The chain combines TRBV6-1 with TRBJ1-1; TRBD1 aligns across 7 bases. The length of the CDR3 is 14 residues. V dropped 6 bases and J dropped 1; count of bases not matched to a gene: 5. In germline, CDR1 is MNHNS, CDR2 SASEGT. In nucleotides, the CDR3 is TGTGCCAGCAGAATTGACAGGGCGAACACTGAAGCTTTCTTT. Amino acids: CASRIDRANTEAFF.

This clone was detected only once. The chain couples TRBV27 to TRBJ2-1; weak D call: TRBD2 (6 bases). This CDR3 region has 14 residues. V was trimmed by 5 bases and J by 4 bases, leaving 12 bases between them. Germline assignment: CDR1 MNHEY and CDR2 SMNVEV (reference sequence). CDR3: CASSLTSTYNEQFF. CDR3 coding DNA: TGTGCCAGCAGTCTTACTAGCACATACAATGAGCAGTTCTTC.

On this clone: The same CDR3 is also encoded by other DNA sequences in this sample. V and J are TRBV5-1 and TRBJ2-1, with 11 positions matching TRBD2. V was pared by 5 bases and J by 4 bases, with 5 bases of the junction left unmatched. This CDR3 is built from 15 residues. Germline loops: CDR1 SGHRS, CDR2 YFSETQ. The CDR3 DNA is TGCGCCAGCAGTCCCGGGACTAGCGGATACAATGAGCAGTTCTTC. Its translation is CASSPGTSGYNEQFF.

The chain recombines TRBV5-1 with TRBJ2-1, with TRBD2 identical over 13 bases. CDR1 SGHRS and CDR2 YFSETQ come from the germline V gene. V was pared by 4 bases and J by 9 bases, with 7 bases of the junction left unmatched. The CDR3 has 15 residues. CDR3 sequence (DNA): TGCGCCAGCAGCAAGGGACTAGCGGGACAGGGTGAGCAGTTCTTC. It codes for CASSKGLAGQGEQFF.

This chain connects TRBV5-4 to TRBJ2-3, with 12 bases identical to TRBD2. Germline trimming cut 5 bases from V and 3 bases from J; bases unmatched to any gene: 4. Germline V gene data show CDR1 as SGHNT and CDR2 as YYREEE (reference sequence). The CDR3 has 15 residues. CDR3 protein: CASSWLAGGTDTQYF. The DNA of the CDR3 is TGTGCCAGCAGTTGGCTAGCGGGAGGGACAGATACGCAGTATTTT.